This T cell receptor beta chain was sequenced in a study of OX40 agonist ivuxolimab in advanced cancers. The table came from immunoSEQ multiplex PCR; TCRdb's copy has only in-frame clones and leaves some out. The table lists tens of thousands of clones, around 87% of them singletons. Germline V gene data show CDR1 as SGHTA and CDR2 as FQGTGA. V lost 10 bases and J 6 bases, leaving 19 bases between the germline ends. The CDR3 is 14 residues long. The clonotype was recovered from an adult with an advanced solid tumor such as melanoma, head and neck, liver or kidney cancer. Sequencing was performed on CD4+ or CD8+ T cells sorted from blood, taken in a trial of the OX40 agonist ivuxolimab. This sequence joins TRBV7-3 and TRBJ1-5; D may be TRBD1 (6 bases). Written as DNA, the CDR3 is TGTGCCACCTCCCGGGGGGCAAAGGTTCAGCCCCAGCATTTT. As protein: CATSRGAKVQPQHF.